This T cell receptor beta chain was documented in a study of blood T cells in healthy people across ages. Study-wide results and caveats: More naive CD4+ cells and higher diversity marked long-lived donors relative to aged donors. The authors considered diversity estimates from one million T cells to be underestimates.

A second PCR, run for about 6 to 11 cycles, used a sample-barcoded 5' primer plus a J-beta primer mix. TCRdb itself ran the 5' RACE reads through MiXCR, one entry per CDR3 protein. The sample records hundreds of thousands of distinct CDR3 sequences, around 68% being singletons. The CDR3 is 14 residues long. Between the trimmed V and J ends, which lost 2 bases and 3 bases, there was a span of 11 bases. Germline CDR1 MDHEN, CDR2 SYDVKM. With respect to this clonotype: The antigen remains undetermined.

The chain couples TRBV28 to TRBJ2-7; D is unresolved. The clonotype was recovered from a man aged 30-40 years in good health. The specimen sequenced was blood. CDR3 coding DNA: TGTGCCAGCAGTTTAGCGGAGAGAAACTACGAGCAGTACTTC. Protein: CASSLAERNYEQYF.